The entry that follows covers one T cell receptor beta chain sequence. Germline V gene data show CDR1 as SGHAT and CDR2 as FQNNGV. With 4 bases clipped from V and 0 bases from J, the junction kept 9 bases outside the gene matches. CDR3 length: 17 amino acids. These data originate in a study of blood T cell repertoires in COVID-19. Libraries were prepared by immunoSEQ multiplex PCR; TCRdb keeps only in-frame clonotypes and omits some of them. The sample holds 140,000 to 150,000 clones, 85% to 90% seen once. This chain joins TRBV11-2 and TRBJ1-3; TRBD1 matches at 7 bases. The clonotype comes from a man aged 50 to 60 who had recovered from COVID-19. The sequenced sample consisted of peripheral blood. CDR3 protein: CASSSDRAPSSGNTIYF. DNA of the CDR3: TGTGCCAGCAGCTCAGACAGGGCCCCGTCCTCTGGAAACACCATATATTTT.